This T cell receptor beta chain was found in a study of T cell changes during pregnancy in multiple sclerosis. Sequenced by immunoSEQ multiplex PCR; TCRdb stores in-frame clones only, minus some. The data hold around 31,000 clones, with approximately 90% observed a single time. The V gene lost 7 bases and the J gene lost 3 bases, with 12 bases spanning the gap. This CDR3 contains 14 residues. CDR1 and CDR2 from the germline V gene are MNHEY and SMNVEV (reference sequence). This specimen was CD8+ T cells from peripheral blood mononuclear cells, taken in the second trimester of pregnancy. V and J are TRBV27 and TRBJ2-2; D is possibly TRBD1 (6 bases). The receptor was isolated from a female donor with multiple sclerosis, enrolled in a pregnancy study. CDR3 DNA: TGTGCCAGCATGGTAACAGGGTACACCGGGGAGCTGTTTTTT. Protein product: CASMVTGYTGELFF.